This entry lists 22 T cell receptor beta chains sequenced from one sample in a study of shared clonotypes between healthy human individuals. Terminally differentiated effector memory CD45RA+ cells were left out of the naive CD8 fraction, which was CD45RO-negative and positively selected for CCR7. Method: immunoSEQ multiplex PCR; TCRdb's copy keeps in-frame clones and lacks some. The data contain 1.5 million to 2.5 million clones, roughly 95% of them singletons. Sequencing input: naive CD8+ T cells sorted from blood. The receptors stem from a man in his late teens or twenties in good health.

The CDR3 region has the DNA TGTGCCAGCAGACCGGGCTTCTCAAATCAGCCCCAGCATTTT. This translates into CASRPGFSNQPQHF. J is TRBJ1-5 and V is TRBV6-5; no definite D call. This CDR3 comprises 14 residues. The ends were cut back, 6 bases at V and 4 bases at J, with 13 bases in the middle. Per the germline V gene, CDR1 is MNHEY and CDR2 is SVGAGI.

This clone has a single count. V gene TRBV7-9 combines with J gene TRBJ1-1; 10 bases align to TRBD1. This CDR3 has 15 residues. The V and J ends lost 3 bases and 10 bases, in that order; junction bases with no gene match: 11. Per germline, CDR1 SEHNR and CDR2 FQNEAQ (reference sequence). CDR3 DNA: TGTGCCAGCAGCTTCCTCGGGACAGGGGATTATTCAGCTTTCTTT. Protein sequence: CASSFLGTGDYSAFF.

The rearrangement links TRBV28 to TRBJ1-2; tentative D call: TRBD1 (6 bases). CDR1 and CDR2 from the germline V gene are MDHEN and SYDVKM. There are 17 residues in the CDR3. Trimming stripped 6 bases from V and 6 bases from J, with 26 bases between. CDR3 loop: CASSPQGGKGLANGYTF. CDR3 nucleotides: TGTGCCAGCAGCCCCCAAGGGGGTAAGGGGTTGGCGAATGGCTACACCTTC.

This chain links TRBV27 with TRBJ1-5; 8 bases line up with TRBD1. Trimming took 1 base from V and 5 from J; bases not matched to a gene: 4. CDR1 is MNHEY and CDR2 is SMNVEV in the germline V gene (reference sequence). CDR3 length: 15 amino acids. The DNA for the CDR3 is TGTGCCAGCAGTTTATTGCAGGGGGCACATCAGCCCCAGCATTTT. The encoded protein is CASSLLQGAHQPQHF.

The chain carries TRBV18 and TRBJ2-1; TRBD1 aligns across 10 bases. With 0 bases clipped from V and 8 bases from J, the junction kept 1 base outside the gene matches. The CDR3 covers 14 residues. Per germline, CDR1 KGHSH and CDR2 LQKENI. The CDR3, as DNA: TGTGCCAGCTCACCACCCGGGACAGGGGATGAGCAGTTCTTC. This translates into CASSPPGTGDEQFF.

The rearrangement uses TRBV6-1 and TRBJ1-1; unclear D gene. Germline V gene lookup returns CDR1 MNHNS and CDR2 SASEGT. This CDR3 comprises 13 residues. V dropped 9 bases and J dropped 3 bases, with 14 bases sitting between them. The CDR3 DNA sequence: TGTGCCAGTTACGACCACGTTTACACTGAAGCTTTCTTT. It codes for CASYDHVYTEAFF.

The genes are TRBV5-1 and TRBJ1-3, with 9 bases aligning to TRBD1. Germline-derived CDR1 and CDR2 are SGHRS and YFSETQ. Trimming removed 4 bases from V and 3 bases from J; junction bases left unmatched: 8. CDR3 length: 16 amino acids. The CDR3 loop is CASSPRDRDGGNTIYF. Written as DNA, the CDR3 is TGCGCCAGCAGCCCCCGGGACAGGGACGGTGGAAACACCATATATTTT.

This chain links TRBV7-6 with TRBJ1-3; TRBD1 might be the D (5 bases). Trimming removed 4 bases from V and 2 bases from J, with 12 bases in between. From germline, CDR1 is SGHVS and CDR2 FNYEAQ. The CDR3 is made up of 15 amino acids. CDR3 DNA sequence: TGTGCCAGCAGCTCCCAGGACATTGCTGGAAACACCATATATTTT. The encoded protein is CASSSQDIAGNTIYF.

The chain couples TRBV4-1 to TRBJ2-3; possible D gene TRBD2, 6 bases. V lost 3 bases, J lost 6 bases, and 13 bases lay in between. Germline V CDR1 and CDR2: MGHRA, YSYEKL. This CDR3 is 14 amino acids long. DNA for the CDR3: TGCGCCAGCAGCCACGGCAGCGGGCCGGATACGCAGTATTTT. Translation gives CASSHGSGPDTQYF.

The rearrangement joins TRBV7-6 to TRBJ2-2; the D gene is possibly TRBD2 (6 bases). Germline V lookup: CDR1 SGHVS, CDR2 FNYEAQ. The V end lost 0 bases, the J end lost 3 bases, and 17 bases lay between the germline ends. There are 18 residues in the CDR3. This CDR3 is CASSLALTGEWDTGELFF. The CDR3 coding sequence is TGTGCCAGCAGCTTAGCTCTGACGGGGGAGTGGGACACCGGGGAGCTGTTTTTT.

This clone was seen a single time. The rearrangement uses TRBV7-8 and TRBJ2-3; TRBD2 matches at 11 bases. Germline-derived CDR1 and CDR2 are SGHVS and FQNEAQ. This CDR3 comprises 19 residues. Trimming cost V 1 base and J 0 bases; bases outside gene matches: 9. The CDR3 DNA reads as TGTGCCAGCAGCTTAGGTAGCGGGGGGGCCCGGATTAGCACAGATACGCAGTATTTT. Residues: CASSLGSGGARISTDTQYF.

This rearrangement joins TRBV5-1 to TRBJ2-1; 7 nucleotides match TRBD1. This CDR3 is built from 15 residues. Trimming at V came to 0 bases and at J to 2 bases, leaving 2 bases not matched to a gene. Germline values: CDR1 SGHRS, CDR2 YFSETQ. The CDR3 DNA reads TGCGCCAGCAGCTTGGGGGACAGTACCTACAATGAGCAGTTCTTC. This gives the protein CASSLGDSTYNEQFF.

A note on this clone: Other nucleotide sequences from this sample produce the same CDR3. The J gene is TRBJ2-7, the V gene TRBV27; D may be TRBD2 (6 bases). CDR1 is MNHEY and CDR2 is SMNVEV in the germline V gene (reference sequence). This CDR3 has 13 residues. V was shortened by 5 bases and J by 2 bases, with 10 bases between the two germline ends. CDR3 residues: CASSLAGPYEQYF. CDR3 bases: TGTGCCAGCAGTCTGGCGGGACCCTACGAGCAGTACTTC.

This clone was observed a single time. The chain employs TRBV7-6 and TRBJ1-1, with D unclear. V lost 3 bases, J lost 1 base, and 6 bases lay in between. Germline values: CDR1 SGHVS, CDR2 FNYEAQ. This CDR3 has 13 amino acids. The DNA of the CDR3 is TGTGCCAGCAGCTTCGGGGAGAACACTGAAGCTTTCTTT. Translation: CASSFGENTEAFF.

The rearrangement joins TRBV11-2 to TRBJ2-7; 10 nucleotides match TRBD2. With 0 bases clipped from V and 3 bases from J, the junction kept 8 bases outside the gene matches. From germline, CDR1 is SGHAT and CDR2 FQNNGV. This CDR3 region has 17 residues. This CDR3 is CASSLDWEREGVYEQYF. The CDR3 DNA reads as TGTGCCAGCAGCTTAGATTGGGAGCGGGAGGGCGTCTACGAGCAGTACTTC.

In DNA form, the CDR3 reads TGTGCCAGCAGCGGCAACCGGGGGGTTACGGACACTGAAGCTTTCTTT. Protein product: CASSGNRGVTDTEAFF. The V and J genes are TRBV9 and TRBJ1-1; tentative D call: TRBD1 (5 bases). The germline V gene has CDR1 SGDLS and CDR2 YYNGEE. This CDR3 comprises 16 residues. The V end lost 3 bases, the J end lost 3 bases, and 18 bases lay between the germline ends.

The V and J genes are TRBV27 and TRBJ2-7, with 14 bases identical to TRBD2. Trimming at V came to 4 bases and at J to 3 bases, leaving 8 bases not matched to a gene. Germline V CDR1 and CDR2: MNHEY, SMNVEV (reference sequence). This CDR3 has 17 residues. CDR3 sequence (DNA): TGTGCCAGCAGTTCGGGACTAGCGGGAGACCGTGTCTACGAGCAGTACTTC. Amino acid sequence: CASSSGLAGDRVYEQYF.

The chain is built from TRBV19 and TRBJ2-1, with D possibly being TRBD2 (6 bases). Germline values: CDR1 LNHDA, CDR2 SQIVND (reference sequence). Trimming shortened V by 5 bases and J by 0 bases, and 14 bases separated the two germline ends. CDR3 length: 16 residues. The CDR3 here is CASSWRAVSSYNEQFF. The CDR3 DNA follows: TGTGCCAGTAGTTGGAGGGCCGTTAGCTCCTACAATGAGCAGTTCTTC.

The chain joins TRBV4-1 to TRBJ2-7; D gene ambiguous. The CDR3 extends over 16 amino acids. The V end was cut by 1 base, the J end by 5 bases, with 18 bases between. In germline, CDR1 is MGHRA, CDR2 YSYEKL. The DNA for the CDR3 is TGCGCCAGCAGCCAAGCGGCAGGTCTAAACCCAAACGAGCAGTACTTC. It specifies CASSQAAGLNPNEQYF.

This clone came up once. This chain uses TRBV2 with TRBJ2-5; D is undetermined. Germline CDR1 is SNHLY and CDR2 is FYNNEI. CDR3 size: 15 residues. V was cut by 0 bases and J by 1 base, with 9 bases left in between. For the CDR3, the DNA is TGTGCCAGCAGTGAAGCGCGTACAAGCCAAGAGACCCAGTACTTC. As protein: CASSEARTSQETQYF. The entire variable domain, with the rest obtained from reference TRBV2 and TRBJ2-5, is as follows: EPEVTQTPSHQVTQMGQEVILRCVPISNHLYFYWYRQILGQKVEFLVSFYNNEISEKSEIFDDQFSVERPDGSNFTLKIRSTKLEDSAMYFCASSEARTSQETQYFGPGTRLLVL.

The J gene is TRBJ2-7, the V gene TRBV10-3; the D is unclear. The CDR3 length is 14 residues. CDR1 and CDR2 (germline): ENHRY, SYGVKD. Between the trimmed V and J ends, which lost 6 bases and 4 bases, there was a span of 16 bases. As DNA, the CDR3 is TGTGCCATCAGCGATCCGGCCAAAGGATACGAGCAGTACTTC. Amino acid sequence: CAISDPAKGYEQYF.

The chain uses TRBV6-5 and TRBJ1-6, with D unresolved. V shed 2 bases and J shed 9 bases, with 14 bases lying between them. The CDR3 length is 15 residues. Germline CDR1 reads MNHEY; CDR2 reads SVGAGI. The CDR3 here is CASSYRAGSGSPLHF. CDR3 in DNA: TGTGCCAGCAGTTACCGCGCGGGGTCCGGTTCACCCCTCCACTTT.